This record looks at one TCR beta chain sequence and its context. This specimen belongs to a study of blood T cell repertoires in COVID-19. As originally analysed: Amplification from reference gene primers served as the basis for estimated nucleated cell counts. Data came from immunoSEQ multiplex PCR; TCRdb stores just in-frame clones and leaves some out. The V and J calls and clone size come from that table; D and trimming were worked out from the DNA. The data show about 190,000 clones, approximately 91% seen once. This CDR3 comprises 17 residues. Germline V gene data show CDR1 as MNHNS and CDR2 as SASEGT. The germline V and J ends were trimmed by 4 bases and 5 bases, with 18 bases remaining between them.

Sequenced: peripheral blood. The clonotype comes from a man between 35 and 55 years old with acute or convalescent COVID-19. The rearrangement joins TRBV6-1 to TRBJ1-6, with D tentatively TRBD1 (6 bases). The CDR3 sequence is CASSAGQSLVNNSPLHF. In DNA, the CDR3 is TGTGCCAGCAGTGCCGGACAGTCTTTGGTGAATAATTCACCCCTCCACTTT.